Listed below are T cell receptor beta chains from one sample, sequenced in a study of regulatory T cells in long-lasting Graves disease. MiXCR, run by TCRdb on the multiplex PCR reads, gives a single entry per CDR3 protein. The sample gives roughly 430,000 distinct CDR3 sequences, about 15% of which show up once; about 10% is in the top ten. These data also featured in a second study, about T cells in Graves' hyperthyroidism and ophthalmopathy.

Source: peripheral blood mononuclear cells (PBMCs), taken at new diagnosis, from a patient treated with antithyroid drugs. All receptors derive from a woman aged 25-40 years with Graves disease. The CDR3 runs from the conserved cysteine through the conserved F or W. D genes are given only for firm matches. Clone size is stated in some rows and not others, as once, few, many or a class when expanded.

CDR3aa	CDR3nt	v_gene	d_gene	abundance	j_gene
CASSYGGWSGETQYF	TGTGCCAGCAGTTACGGAGGGTGGTCAGGGGAGACCCAGTACTTC	TRBV6-5	NA	many	TRBJ2-5
CASSPFDRISYNEQFF	TGTGCCAGCTCACCATTTGACAGGATTTCCTACAATGAGCAGTTCTTC	TRBV18	NA	many	TRBJ2-1
CASTRQGRADTQYF	TGTGCCAGCACCAGACAGGGACGCGCAGATACGCAGTATTTT	TRBV11-2	TRBD1	many	TRBJ2-3
CSATSGPTGELFF	TGCAGCGCGACTAGCGGACCCACCGGGGAGCTGTTTTTT	TRBV29-1	TRBD2	NA	TRBJ2-2
CASSPISGTGDTQYF	TGTGCCAGCAGCCCCATTAGCGGGACGGGGGATACGCAGTATTTT	TRBV5-6	TRBD2	many	TRBJ2-3
CASSPSYNTEAFF	TGTGCCAGCAGCCCGTCTTACAACACTGAAGCTTTCTTT	TRBV7-3	NA	many	TRBJ1-1
CASSLGWDEQYF	TGCGCCAGCAGCTTGGGTTGGGACGAGCAGTACTTC	TRBV5-1	NA	many	TRBJ2-7
CASSFRGLNQPQHF	TGTGCCAGCAGTTTTAGGGGCCTCAATCAGCCCCAGCATTTT	TRBV27	NA	many	TRBJ1-5
CASSPRGSTEAFF	TGTGCCAGCTCACCCAGGGGGAGCACTGAAGCTTTCTTT	TRBV18	TRBD1	NA	TRBJ1-1
CASSERLGRSNQPQHF	TGTGCCAGCAGTGAACGGTTGGGAAGGAGCAATCAGCCCCAGCATTTT	TRBV6-1	NA	many	TRBJ1-5
CASSLWGRADTGELFF	TGCGCCAGCAGCTTGTGGGGCAGGGCGGACACCGGGGAGCTGTTTTTT	TRBV5-1	NA	many	TRBJ2-2
CASGLRIQGLDYGYTF	TGTGCTAGTGGTTTGAGAATACAGGGGTTGGACTATGGCTACACCTTC	TRBV12-5	TRBD1	many	TRBJ1-2
CASSWTGVVNTEAFF	TGTGCCAGCAGTTGGACAGGAGTTGTGAACACTGAAGCTTTCTTT	TRBV6-5	TRBD1	NA	TRBJ1-1
CASEGVEQFF	TGTGCCAGCGAGGGAGTTGAGCAGTTCTTC	TRBV7-9	NA	many	TRBJ2-1
CAILAGRTDTQYF	TGTGCCATACTAGCGGGCCGCACAGATACGCAGTATTTT	TRBV2	TRBD2	NA	TRBJ2-3
CSASVTVGHEQFF	TGCAGTGCTAGTGTGACAGTCGGTCATGAGCAGTTCTTC	TRBV20-1	NA	many	TRBJ2-1
CASSLGKRYEQYF	TGTGCCAGCAGTCTGGGAAAACGCTACGAGCAGTACTTC	TRBV2	NA	many	TRBJ2-7
CASSLVVGETQYF	TGTGCCAGCAGCTTAGTAGTGGGGGAGACCCAGTACTTC	TRBV7-9	NA	many	TRBJ2-5
CASTPSHERSNQPQHF	TGTGCCAGCACGCCTTCTCACGAGCGGAGCAATCAGCCCCAGCATTTT	TRBV7-2	NA	many	TRBJ1-5
CASSLLGALFQPNTGELFF	TGCGCCAGCAGCTTGTTAGGGGCTCTCTTTCAACCGAACACCGGGGAGCTGTTTTTT	TRBV5-1	NA	NA	TRBJ2-2
CASSFGLAGPSAHSEQFF	TGTGCCAGCAGCTTCGGACTAGCGGGACCGTCCGCGCACAGTGAGCAGTTCTTC	TRBV7-2	TRBD2	many	TRBJ2-1
CASSPSGDSNYEQYF	TGTGCCAGCAGCCCGAGCGGGGACTCAAACTACGAGCAGTACTTC	TRBV3-1	TRBD2	many	TRBJ2-7
CASNRQAGDYEQYF	TGCGCCAGCAACCGACAAGCGGGAGACTACGAGCAGTACTTC	TRBV10-2	TRBD2	few	TRBJ2-7
CASSESSTDTQYF	TGTGCCAGCAGCGAATCTAGCACAGATACGCAGTATTTT	TRBV11-2	NA	once	TRBJ2-3
CASSAVGVYTQYF	TGTGCCAGCAGTGCGGTGGGAGTATATACGCAGTATTTT	TRBV6-1	NA	many	TRBJ2-3
CASSPPRGTGREKLFF	TGTGCCAGCTCACCACCGCGGGGGACAGGTCGAGAAAAACTGTTTTTT	TRBV18	TRBD1	many	TRBJ1-4
CASSLGVGANYGYTF	TGTGCCAGCAGCTTAGGTGTGGGGGCTAACTATGGCTACACCTTC	TRBV7-2	NA	few	TRBJ1-2
CASSQDGSGRDNEQFF	TGTGCCAGCAGCCAAGACGGTAGCGGGAGGGACAATGAGCAGTTCTTC	TRBV3-1	TRBD2	many	TRBJ2-1